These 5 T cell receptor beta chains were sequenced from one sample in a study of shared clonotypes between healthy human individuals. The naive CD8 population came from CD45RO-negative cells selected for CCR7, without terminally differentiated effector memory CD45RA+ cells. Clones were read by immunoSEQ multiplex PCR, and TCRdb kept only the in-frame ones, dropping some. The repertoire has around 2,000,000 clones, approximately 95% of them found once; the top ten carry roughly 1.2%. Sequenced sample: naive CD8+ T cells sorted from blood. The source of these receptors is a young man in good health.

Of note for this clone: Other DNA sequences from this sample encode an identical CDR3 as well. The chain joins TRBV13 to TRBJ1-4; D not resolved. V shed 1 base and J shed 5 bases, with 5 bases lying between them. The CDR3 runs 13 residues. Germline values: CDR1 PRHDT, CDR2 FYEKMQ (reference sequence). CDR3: CASSLEGNEKLFF. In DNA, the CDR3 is TGTGCCAGCAGCTTAGAAGGAAATGAAAAACTGTTTTTT.

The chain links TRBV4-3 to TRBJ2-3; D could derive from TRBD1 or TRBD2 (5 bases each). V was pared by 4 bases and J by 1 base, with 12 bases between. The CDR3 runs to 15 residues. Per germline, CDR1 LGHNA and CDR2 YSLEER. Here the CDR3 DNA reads TGCGCCAGCAGCCTTCGGGACGGTGGCACAGATACGCAGTATTTT. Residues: CASSLRDGGTDTQYF.

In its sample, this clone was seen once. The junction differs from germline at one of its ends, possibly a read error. CDR3 nucleotides: TGCGCCAGCAGCCAAGATGGTGGGACACGGCTTTTT. Translating it yields CASSQDGGTRLF. This sequence joins TRBV4-3 and TRBJ1-4; a weak D match, TRBD1 (6 bases). Germline CDR1 and CDR2: LGHNA and YSLEER. The CDR3 length is 12 residues.

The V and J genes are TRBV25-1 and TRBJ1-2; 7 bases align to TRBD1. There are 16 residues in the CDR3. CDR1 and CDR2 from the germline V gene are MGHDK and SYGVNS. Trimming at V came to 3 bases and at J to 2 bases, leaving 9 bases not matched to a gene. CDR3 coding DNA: TGTGCCAGCAGTGATACCGGGACAGAGGTAAACTATGGCTACACCTTC. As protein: CASSDTGTEVNYGYTF.

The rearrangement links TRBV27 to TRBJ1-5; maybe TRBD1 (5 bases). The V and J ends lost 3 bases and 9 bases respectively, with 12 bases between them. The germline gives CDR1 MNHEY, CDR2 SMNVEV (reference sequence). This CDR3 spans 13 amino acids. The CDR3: CASSFGQLRPQHF. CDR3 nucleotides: TGTGCCAGCAGTTTTGGACAACTGCGGCCCCAGCATTTT.